Sequencing of this TCR beta chain was carried out in a study of response to subunit inactivated influenza vaccine. TCRdb ran MiXCR on the RT-PCR reads and lists one entry per CDR3 protein. Of 250,000 to 350,000 distinct CDR3 sequences in the sample, around 22% are singletons; the top ten hold 10%. Whole-study results and caveats: Few additional T cells are recruited per seasonal influenza vaccination, authors suggested.

The CDR3 has 14 residues. Germline lookup yields CDR1 MGHRA and CDR2 YSYEKL. V was clipped by 2 bases and J by 0 bases, with 7 bases between them. Concerning this clonotype itself: The antigen is not known.

The source material was PBMCs from blood, sampled about 20 months after vaccination. The rearrangement joins TRBV4-1 to TRBJ1-1; the D is unclear. The clonotype was recovered from a man between 50 and 75 years old who received an inactivated influenza vaccine. The CDR3 loop is CASSQLTMNTEAFF. The CDR3, as DNA: TGCGCCAGCAGCCAACTTACAATGAACACTGAAGCTTTCTTT.